This T cell receptor beta chain was recorded in a study of blood T cell repertoires in COVID-19. As processed by the authors: Researchers report that nucleated cell counts were estimated from reference gene primer amplification. Clones were sequenced by immunoSEQ multiplex PCR, and TCRdb holds only the in-frame ones, with some missing. D and trimming were read from the DNA, whereas the V and J calls and clone size are those reported in that table. The sample lists hundreds of thousands of clones; 75% to 90% were seen once. V was pared by 2 bases and J by 0 bases, with 14 bases between. This CDR3 is 17 amino acids long. The V gene's germline CDR1 is LNHDA and CDR2 SQIVND (reference sequence).

The chain carries TRBV19 and TRBJ2-1, with D possibly matching TRBD2 (5 bases). This TCR was recovered from a man aged 18 to 29 with active or convalescent COVID-19. The material sequenced was peripheral blood. The CDR3 nucleotides read TGTGCCAGTAGTATATTTAGCGCCGCGAGCTCCTACAATGAGCAGTTCTTC. This sequence encodes CASSIFSAASSYNEQFF. Using reference TRBV19 and TRBJ2-1 for the parts outside the CDR3, the full variable domain is DGGITQSPKYLFRKEGQNVTLSCEQNLNHDAMYWYRQDPGQGLRLIYYSQIVNDFQKGDIAEGYSVSREKKESFPLTVTSAQKNPTAFYLCASSIFSAASSYNEQFFGPGTRLTVL.